Listed below are T cell receptor beta chains from one sample, sequenced in a study of read filtering for tumor transcriptome and immune sequencing. TCRdb itself ran the reads through MiXCR, one entry per CDR3 protein. Of about 21,000 distinct CDR3 sequences in the sample, roughly 23% were seen once. The sequenced sample consisted of a population of CD138-negative cells sorted from bone marrow. These receptors all come from a donor at least 40 years old with multiple myeloma. CDR3s include the opening cysteine and the closing phenylalanine or tryptophan. Each record gives: D gene, J gene, clone size, V gene, CDR3 DNA, CDR3 protein. The D gene is left open where the match is weak. Only part of the rows carry a size: once, few, many, or a class if the clone is expanded.

D: .; J: TRBJ2-5; size: many; V: TRBV7-9; DNA: TGTGCCAGCAGCTTCCGGGACGAAGAGACCCAGTACTTC; CDR3: CASSFRDEETQYF
D: .; J: TRBJ2-1; size: many; V: TRBV18; DNA: TGTGCCAGCTCACCCGCCGGGACTCCTTACAATGAGCAGTTCTTC; CDR3: CASSPAGTPYNEQFF
D: .; J: TRBJ2-3; size: many; V: TRBV24-1; DNA: TGTGCCACCAGTGAAAGAGCTAGCACAGATACGCAGTATTTT; CDR3: CATSERASTDTQYF
D: TRBD1; J: TRBJ2-2; size: many; V: TRBV29-1; DNA: TGCAGCGTTGATAGAGGGGGCCGGAACGCCGGGGAGCTGTTTTTT; CDR3: CSVDRGGRNAGELFF
D: .; J: TRBJ1-2; size: .; V: TRBV29-1; DNA: TGCAGCGTTGAAGATGTATACGGGGGGAAGAATGGCTACACCTTC; CDR3: CSVEDVYGGKNGYTF
D: TRBD1; J: TRBJ2-1; size: medium-sized; V: TRBV2; DNA: TGTGCCAGCAGACCCACCGGGACAGGGACCAATGAGCAGTTCTTC; CDR3: CASRPTGTGTNEQFF
D: .; J: TRBJ2-1; size: many; V: TRBV29-1; DNA: TGCAGCGTTGATCGGGCGGGAACCTACAATGAGCAGTTCTTC; CDR3: CSVDRAGTYNEQFF
D: .; J: TRBJ1-2; size: many; V: TRBV4-2; DNA: TGTGCCAGCAGCCAAGAAGCACCGGGAGCCGCTAACTATGGCTACACCTTC; CDR3: CASSQEAPGAANYGYTF
D: .; J: TRBJ2-1; size: medium-sized; V: TRBV9; DNA: TGTGCCAGCAGCCCCCCCAGAGGGCCGATCTACAATGAGCAGTTCTTC; CDR3: CASSPPRGPIYNEQFF
D: TRBD2; J: TRBJ2-2; size: many; V: TRBV29-1; DNA: TGCAGCGCAAGGACTAGCGGTATCGGGGAGCTGTTTTTT; CDR3: CSARTSGIGELFF
D: .; J: TRBJ2-7; size: few; V: TRBV28; DNA: TGTGCCAGCAGTTCTGGACAGTCCTACGAGCAGTACTTC; CDR3: CASSSGQSYEQYF
D: TRBD1; J: TRBJ1-1; size: many; V: TRBV11-2; DNA: TGTGCCAGCAGCCCATTCACGGACAGGGGGCCGCGAGCTTTCTTT; CDR3: CASSPFTDRGPRAFF
D: .; J: TRBJ1-2; size: medium-sized; V: TRBV7-9; DNA: TGTGCCACCACTACTGGGGATTCTTATGGCTACACCTTC; CDR3: CATTTGDSYGYTF
D: TRBD2; J: TRBJ2-1; size: many; V: TRBV28; DNA: TGTGCCAGCATTAGCGGGGGTATTGGGTCCTACAATGAGCAGTTCTTC; CDR3: CASISGGIGSYNEQFF
D: .; J: TRBJ2-4; size: few; V: TRBV12-3/TRBV12-4; DNA: TGTGCCAGCAGTTCACTAGCTCAAAACATTCAGTACTTC; CDR3: CASSSLAQNIQYF
D: .; J: TRBJ2-3; size: medium-sized; V: TRBV6-2/TRBV6-3; DNA: TGTGCCAGCAGTTACATAGCGTCGAGGGATACGCAGTATTTT; CDR3: CASSYIASRDTQYF
D: .; J: TRBJ2-5; size: .; V: TRBV11-2; DNA: TGTGCCAGCAGCTCCGGTATAGGACCCAGTGAGACCCAGTACTTC; CDR3: CASSSGIGPSETQYF